A single sample gave rise to the 5 T cell receptor beta chains below, sequenced in a study of beta chain features in type 1 diabetes. Expressed TCRB transcripts were sequenced after all isolated RNA was converted to cDNA. TCRdb keeps only in-frame clones here, not all; method: immunoSEQ multiplex PCR. The data show some 150,000 clones, with under 60% seen just once and roughly 0.43% held by the top ten. Sequencing was done on a sample of Tregs from blood. The receptors stem from a man aged 18 to 29 in good health.

J is TRBJ2-1 and V is TRBV5-1; a weak D match, TRBD2 (7 bases). This CDR3 contains 13 residues. V was shortened by 0 bases and J by 10 bases, with 11 bases between the two germline ends. CDR1 is SGHRS and CDR2 is YFSETQ in the germline V gene. CDR3 sequence: CASSLARGLEQFF. The CDR3 bases are TGCGCCAGCAGCTTGGCCAGGGGACTAGAGCAGTTCTTC. Variable domain in full (rest from reference TRBV5-1 and TRBJ2-1): KAGVTQTPRYLIKTRGQQVTLSCSPISGHRSVSWYQQTPGQGLQFLFEYFSETQRNKGNFPGRFSGRQFSNSRSEMNVSTLELGDSALYLCASSLARGLEQFFGPGTRLTVL.

CDR3 in amino acids: CASSLISRANEQFF. As DNA, the CDR3 is TGCGCCAGCAGCTTGATTTCCAGGGCGAATGAGCAGTTCTTC. The chain carries TRBV5-1 and TRBJ2-1; D is perhaps TRBD1 (5 bases). This CDR3 has 14 residues. The germline V gene encodes CDR1 SGHRS and CDR2 YFSETQ. V was clipped by 1 base and J by 7 bases, with 12 bases between them.

The chain employs TRBV4-3 and TRBJ2-5, with D possibly TRBD2 on 5 matching bases. Trimming cost V 3 bases and J 5 bases, with 16 bases left between them. The CDR3 is made up of 15 amino acids. Germline CDR1 and CDR2: LGHNA and YSLEER. The CDR3 sequence: CASSQNRAGMETQYF. The CDR3 bases are TGCGCCAGCAGCCAGAACCGGGCCGGGATGGAGACCCAGTACTTC.

This clone was observed a handful of times. V usage is TRBV7-8 and J usage is TRBJ2-7; 8 bases align to TRBD1. Germline assignment: CDR1 SGHVS and CDR2 FQNEAQ. After removal of 0 bases from V and 3 bases from J, the junction contained 7 bases not matched to a gene. The CDR3 length is 16 residues. CDR3 loop: CASSLAERTGNYEQYF. The CDR3 bases are TGTGCCAGCAGCTTAGCCGAAAGGACAGGGAACTACGAGCAGTACTTC.

The chain recombines TRBV5-6 with TRBJ2-2; the D gene is possibly TRBD1 (5 bases). Per germline, CDR1 SGHDT and CDR2 YYEEEE. V shed 4 bases and J shed 3 bases, with 16 bases lying between them. The CDR3 is 16 residues long. The CDR3 sequence is CASSPSGSFYTGELFF. CDR3 DNA sequence: TGTGCCAGCAGCCCGTCAGGGTCGTTTTACACCGGGGAGCTGTTTTTT.